The clone carrying this TCR beta chain was seen only once. RNA transcripts yielded amplified TCR beta CDR3 regions. First-round RT-PCR targeting the TCR CDR3 was performed with the HTBI primer set. TCRdb analysed the multiplex PCR reads with MiXCR anew, one entry per CDR3 protein. The table lists 130,000 or so distinct CDR3 sequences, around 21% of them singletons. The junction had 10 bases not matched to a gene; V was cut back by 5 bases and J by 2 bases. Germline loops: CDR1 PRHDT, CDR2 FYEKMQ (reference sequence). The CDR3 runs 17 residues. The data originate from a study of T cells in Graves' hyperthyroidism and ophthalmopathy.

The sequencing sample was made of blood. This clonotype was obtained from a woman in her 50s with Graves' hyperthyroidism that later progressed to Graves' ophthalmopathy. V is TRBV13 and J is TRBJ1-3; 9 bases map to TRBD1. The CDR3 coding sequence is TGTGCCAGCAGCGTCGGGTTAACAGGGGGCACTGGAAACACCATATATTTT. Translating it yields CASSVGLTGGTGNTIYF.